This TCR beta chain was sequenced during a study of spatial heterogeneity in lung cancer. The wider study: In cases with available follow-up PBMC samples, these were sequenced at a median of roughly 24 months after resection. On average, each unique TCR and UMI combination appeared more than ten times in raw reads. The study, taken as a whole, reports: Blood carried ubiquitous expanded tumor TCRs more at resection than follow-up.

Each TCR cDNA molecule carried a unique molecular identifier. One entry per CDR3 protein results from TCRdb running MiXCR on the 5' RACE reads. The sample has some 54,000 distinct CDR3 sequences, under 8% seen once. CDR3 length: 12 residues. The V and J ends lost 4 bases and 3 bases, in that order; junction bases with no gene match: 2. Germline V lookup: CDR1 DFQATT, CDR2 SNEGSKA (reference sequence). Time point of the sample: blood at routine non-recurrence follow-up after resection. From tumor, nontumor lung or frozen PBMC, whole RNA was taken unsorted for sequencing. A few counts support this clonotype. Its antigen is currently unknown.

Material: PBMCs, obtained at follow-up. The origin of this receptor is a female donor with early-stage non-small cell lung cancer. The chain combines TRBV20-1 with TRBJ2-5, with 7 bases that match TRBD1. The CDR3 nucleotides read TGCAGTGCTAACGACAGGGAAGAGACCCAGTACTTC. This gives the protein CSANDREETQYF.